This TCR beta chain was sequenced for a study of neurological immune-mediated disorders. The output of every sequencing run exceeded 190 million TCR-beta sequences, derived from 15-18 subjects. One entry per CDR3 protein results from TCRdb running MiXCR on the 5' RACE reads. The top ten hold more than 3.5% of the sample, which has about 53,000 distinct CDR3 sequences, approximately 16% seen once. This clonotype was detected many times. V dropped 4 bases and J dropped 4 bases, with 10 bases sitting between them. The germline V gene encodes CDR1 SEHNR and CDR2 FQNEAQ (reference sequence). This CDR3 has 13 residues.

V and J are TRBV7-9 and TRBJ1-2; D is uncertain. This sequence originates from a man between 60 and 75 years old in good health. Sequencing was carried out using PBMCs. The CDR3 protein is CASSSVAAYGYTF. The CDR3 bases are TGTGCCAGCAGCTCCGTCGCGGCCTATGGCTACACCTTC.